This T cell receptor (beta chain) was profiled in a study of shared clonotypes between healthy human individuals (dated by TCRdb to 2020 to 2022). As for the study more broadly: The cohort comprised a couple of women and three men aged 18 to 49 years. The study deeply sequenced blood TCR repertoires of five healthy adults to estimate repertoire size and the extent of clonotype sharing between individuals. Each donor's leukapheresis produced roughly between roughly 0.94 and 9.5 billion PBMCs. For each donor, CD4 naive and CD4 memory were each run on three plates, CD8 naive on two plates, and CD8 memory on one plate. To increase sequencing depth and limit assay-specific biases, different laboratories used diverse techniques to prepare libraries and sequence TCR repertoires.

Details on this clone: It has no known antigen specificity. No per-base quality is available; no much larger clone lies one base away.

Inclusive of the bounding cysteine and phenylalanine, the CDR3 is 13 residues long. Only CDR3 DNA is held: 39 bases, read in frame from base 1. Trimming takes 8 bases from V and 9 bases from J, and the germline ends sit 16 bases apart. As encoded in the germline V gene, CDR1 is SGHVS while CDR2 is FNYEAQ. TCR CDR3 regions were amplified from genomic DNA by multiplex PCR using the deep immunoSEQ assay. Extracted genomic DNA from each cell subset was distributed evenly across all wells of several immunoSEQ 96-well plates, and each plate was treated as a replicate. Each replicate PCR for sorted subsets received around 0.2 ug genomic DNA, equal to roughly 30,000 T cell genomes. Purified libraries were quantified with a Qubit 3.0 fluorometer, sized on a Bioanalyzer 2100, and re-quantified with the KAPA Library Quantification kit. Each immunoSEQ 96-well plate was sequenced on its own single-read 150-cycle Illumina NextSeq 550 flow cell. Per the original workflow: Because the immunoSEQ output held only junctional sequences and lacked quality scores, the filtering could not match the filtering applied to full-length reads. To assign V/J genes and CDR3, sequences were annotated using PyIR, a Python wrapper for IgBLAST v1.9, with IMGT germline references. Any read was removed if the V/J assignment was weak (E-value above 1e-6), the CDR3 was missing, or the read contained stop codons, out-of-frame junctions, or ambiguous translated residues. V3J clonotypes were defined as sequences sharing an identical inferred V gene, J gene, and CDR3 amino acid sequence. To compute the percentage overlap between repertoires, the number of shared unique clonotypes was divided by the size of the smaller repertoire. Repertoire richness was assessed with RTK rarefaction, the Chao1 estimator, and Recon v2.1 estimates of unobserved clonotypes. Generation probabilities for all TCRbeta clonotypes obtained by the gDNA method from a few donors were computed using OLGA. TCRdb carries this immuneACCESS record with in-frame sequences only. Its versions omit some clonotypes, under half of them owing to an unresolved V gene in the studies checked, with the rest unexplained. Clone size and V and J calls were adopted from that table, with D and trimming inferred from the DNA. The sample has about 980,000 clones on record, about three quarters of them singletons. The ten largest clonotypes hold approximately 1.5% of the sample.

Healthy HIV-negative adults with no recently reported acute infections or vaccinations were included as donors. All donors were Caucasian adults living in Nashville, Tennessee, USA. CD4+ T cells were enriched by magnetic negative selection; naive cells were then positively selected on CD45RA, and the negative fraction formed the memory subset. Blood was collected by leukapheresis, and PBMCs were isolated by Ficoll-Histopaque density gradient centrifugation and then cryopreserved in liquid nitrogen vapor phase. Analytical flow cytometry was used to check the purity and quantity of each magnetically sorted T cell population. From each sorted fraction, genomic DNA was isolated and quantified by UV absorbance on a Nanodrop 2000c. Broad study findings and their caveats: Approximately 5% of naive CD4, roughly 3.5% of naive CD8, approximately 2.2% of memory CD4, and around 0.42% of memory CD8 clonotypes were shared across several donors. Even with the large sequencing depth, rarefaction of the sorted-subset datasets indicated that sequencing was incomplete. Pairwise subsampling led to the expectation that sequencing depth would affect the degree of clonotype sharing among donors. The genetic and exposure-history diversity represented was limited by the small number of donors. Compared with non-shared clonotypes, clonotypes shared by all four sorted-subset donors had higher generation probabilities. Sampling was restricted to blood, and TCR repertoires in tissues likely differ from the TCR repertoires found in blood. Larger estimated clonotype richness was generally found for naive subsets than for memory subsets.

This chain is built from TRBV7-6 and TRBJ2-2, with an unclear D gene assignment. This TCR came from a man aged 18 to 29 in good health. The source material was memory CD4+ T cells sorted from blood. This specimen's cell subset or site label, per the study, means: CD45RA-negative fraction. CDR3 region: CASGPERIRELFF. The DNA is as follows: TGTGCCAGCGGCCCAGAGAGAATCCGGGAGCTGTTTTTT.